The following is a T cell receptor beta chain sequence with its context. Its antigen is unidentified. A junction end diverges from the germline sequence, so it may reflect a read error. TCRdb keeps only in-frame clones here, not all; method: immunoSEQ multiplex PCR. This table holds more than 2,000,000 clones, approximately 90% found once. This CDR3 region has 11 residues. Germline V lookup: CDR1 MGHDK, CDR2 SYGVNS. This sample stems from a study of shared clonotypes between healthy human individuals. The study, taken as a whole, reports: Clonotypes shared by all four sorted-subset donors had higher generation probabilities than non-shared clonotypes. Among donors, the sharing of clonotypes was expected to be influenced by sequencing depth. Naive subsets usually exceeded memory subsets in estimated richness. Only blood was sampled; tissue repertoires likely differ.

The TCR was taken from a man aged 18 to 30 in good health. The chain uses TRBV25-1 and TRBJ1-4, with D unclear. The sequenced sample was naive CD4+ T cells sorted from blood. Subset denoted: CD45RA+ positively selected. For the CDR3, the DNA is TGTGCCAGCAAAGGGTCGGAGAAGTGGGTATTT. Its translation: CASKGSEKWVF.